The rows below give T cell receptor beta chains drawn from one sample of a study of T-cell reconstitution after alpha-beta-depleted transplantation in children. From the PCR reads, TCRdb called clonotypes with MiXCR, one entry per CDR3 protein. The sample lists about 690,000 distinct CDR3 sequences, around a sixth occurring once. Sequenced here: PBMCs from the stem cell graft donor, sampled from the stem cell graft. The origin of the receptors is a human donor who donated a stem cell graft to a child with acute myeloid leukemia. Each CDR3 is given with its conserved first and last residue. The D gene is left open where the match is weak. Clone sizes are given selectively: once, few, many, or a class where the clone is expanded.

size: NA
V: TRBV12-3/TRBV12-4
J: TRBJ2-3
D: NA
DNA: TGTGCCTGCTTCAGGGGGGACGGCCTATCGGATACGCAGTATTTT
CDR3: CACFRGDGLSDTQYF

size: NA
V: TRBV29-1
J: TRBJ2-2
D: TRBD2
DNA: TGCAGCGTTTCCCGACTAGCGGGGGGGCCCAACACCGGGGAGCTGTTTTTT
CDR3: CSVSRLAGGPNTGELFF

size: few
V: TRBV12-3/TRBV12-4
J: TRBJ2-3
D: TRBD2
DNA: TGTGCCAGCTGTTTACCCGGGGGTCTAGCGGGGAACACAGATACGCAGTATTTT
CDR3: CASCLPGGLAGNTDTQYF

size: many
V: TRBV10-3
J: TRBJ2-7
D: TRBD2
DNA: TGTGCCATCAGCCCTAAGTCGGGGGGGGAATCCTACGAGCAGTACTTC
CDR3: CAISPKSGGESYEQYF

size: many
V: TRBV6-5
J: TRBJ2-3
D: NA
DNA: TGTGCCAGCAGATCGCTGGATACGCAGTATTTT
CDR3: CASRSLDTQYF

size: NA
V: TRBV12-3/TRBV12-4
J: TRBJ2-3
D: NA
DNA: TGTGCCAGCAGCTACGGCAGGGGCGCCGCCGCAGATACGCAGTATTTT
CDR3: CASSYGRGAAADTQYF

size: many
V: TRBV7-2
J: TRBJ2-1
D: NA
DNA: TGTGCCAGCAGTTTACTAGCAAATGAGCAGTTCTTC
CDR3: CASSLLANEQFF

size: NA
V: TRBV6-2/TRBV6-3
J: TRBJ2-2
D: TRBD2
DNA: TGTGCCAGCAGTTACTTGGGACTAGAGGCCGGGGAGCTGTTTTTT
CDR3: CASSYLGLEAGELFF

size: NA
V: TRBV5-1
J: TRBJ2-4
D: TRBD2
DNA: TGCGCCAGCAGCTCAGCCGGACTAGCGCGGAACATTCAGTACTTC
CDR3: CASSSAGLARNIQYF

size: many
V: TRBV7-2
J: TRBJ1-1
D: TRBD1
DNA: TGTGCCAGCAGCCCGGGACAGGGGGCAGGTGAAGCTTTCTTT
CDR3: CASSPGQGAGEAFF

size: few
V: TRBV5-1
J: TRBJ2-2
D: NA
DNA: TGCGCCAGCAGCTGGAACGGGGTTGGAGCCCCGCAAAACACCGGGGAGCTGTTTTTT
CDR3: CASSWNGVGAPQNTGELFF

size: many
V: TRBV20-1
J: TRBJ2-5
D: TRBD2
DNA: TGCAGTGCTAGAGAGAGTTTCTTACTAGCGGGGGGGGAGACCCAGTACTTC
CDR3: CSARESFLLAGGETQYF

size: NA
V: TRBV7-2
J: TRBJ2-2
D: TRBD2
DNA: TGTGCCAGCAGCTTTATGGCGGGGGGGCGGGGCACCGGGGAGCTGTTTTTT
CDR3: CASSFMAGGRGTGELFF

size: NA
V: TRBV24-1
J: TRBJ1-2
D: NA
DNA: TGTGCCACCAGTTCCGGGGCTTATGGCTACACCTTC
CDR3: CATSSGAYGYTF

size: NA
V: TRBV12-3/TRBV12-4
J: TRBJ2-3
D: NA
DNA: TGTGCCAGCAGTTCCAGAGTCGGCGTCCCAGATACGCAGTATTTT
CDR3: CASSSRVGVPDTQYF

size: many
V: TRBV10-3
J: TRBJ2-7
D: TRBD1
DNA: TGTGCCATCAGTGAGTCGAGAAGGACAGGGTTCGACGAGCAGTACTTC
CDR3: CAISESRRTGFDEQYF

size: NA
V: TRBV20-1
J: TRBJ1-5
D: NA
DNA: TGCAGTGCTATTGGAGGACGGGGTGATCAGCCCCAGCATTTT
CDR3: CSAIGGRGDQPQHF

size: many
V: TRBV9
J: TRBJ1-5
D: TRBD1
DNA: TGTGCCAGCAGCGTAGGGACAGGCAGTCAGCCCCAGCATTTT
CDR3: CASSVGTGSQPQHF

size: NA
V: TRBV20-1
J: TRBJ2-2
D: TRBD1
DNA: TGCAGTGTTAAGAGGACAGGGCGGGCCGGGGAGCTGTTTTTT
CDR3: CSVKRTGRAGELFF

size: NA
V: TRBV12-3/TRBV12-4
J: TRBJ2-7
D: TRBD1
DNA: TGTGCCAGCAGTTTTATTCGAGAGGGACAGGGAGACTACGAGCAGTACTTC
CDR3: CASSFIREGQGDYEQYF

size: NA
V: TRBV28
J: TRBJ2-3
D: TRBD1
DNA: TGTGCCAGCAGTTTGGGGGCGACAGGGACAGATACGCAGTATTTT
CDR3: CASSLGATGTDTQYF

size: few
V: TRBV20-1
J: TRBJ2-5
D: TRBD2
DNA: TGCAGTGCTTCGGGACTAGCGGGCCGCCCGGTAGAGACCCAGTACTTC
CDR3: CSASGLAGRPVETQYF

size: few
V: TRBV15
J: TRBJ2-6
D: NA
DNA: TGTGCCACCAGCAGAGATGGTGGTGGGGCCAACGTCCTGACTTTC
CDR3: CATSRDGGGANVLTF

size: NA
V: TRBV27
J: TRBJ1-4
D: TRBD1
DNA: TGTGCCACCGGTGGACAGGGAAACGAAAAACTGTTTTTT
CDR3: CATGGQGNEKLFF

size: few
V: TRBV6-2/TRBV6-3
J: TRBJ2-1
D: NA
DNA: TGTGCCAGCAGTTACGGGGGGCGGGCTTCCTACAATGAGCAGTTCTTC
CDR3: CASSYGGRASYNEQFF

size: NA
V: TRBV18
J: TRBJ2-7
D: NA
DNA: TGTGCCAGCTCCTCCCCCGCTGACAGCTCCTACGAGCAGTACTTC
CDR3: CASSSPADSSYEQYF

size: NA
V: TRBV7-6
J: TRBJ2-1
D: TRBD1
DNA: TGTGCCAGCAGCTGGGGGACAGGGTACTACAATGAGCAGTTCTTC
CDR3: CASSWGTGYYNEQFF

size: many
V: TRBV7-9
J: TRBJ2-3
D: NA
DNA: TGTGCCAGCAGCCCAACGGAGCGGCTCACAGATACGCAGTATTTT
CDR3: CASSPTERLTDTQYF

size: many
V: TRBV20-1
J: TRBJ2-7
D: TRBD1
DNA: TGCAGTGCTAGACCCGGGACAGGTGGCTACGAGCAGTACTTC
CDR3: CSARPGTGGYEQYF

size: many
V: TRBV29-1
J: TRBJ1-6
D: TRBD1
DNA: TGCAGCGTCAGAGGGGGGACAGGGGGCAATAATTCACCCCTCCACTTT
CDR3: CSVRGGTGGNNSPLHF

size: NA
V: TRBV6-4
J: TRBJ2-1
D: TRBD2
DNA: TGTGCCAGCAGTGAGGGAAGCGGGGGGGCCTATGAGCAGTTCTTC
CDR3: CASSEGSGGAYEQFF

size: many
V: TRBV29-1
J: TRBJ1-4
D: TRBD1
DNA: TGCAGCGTTGTGGGACAGGGTAATGAAAAACTGTTTTTT
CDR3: CSVVGQGNEKLFF

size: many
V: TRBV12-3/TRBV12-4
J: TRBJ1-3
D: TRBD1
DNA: TGTGCCAGCAGAAAGACAGGGGCTGGAAACACCATATATTTT
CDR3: CASRKTGAGNTIYF

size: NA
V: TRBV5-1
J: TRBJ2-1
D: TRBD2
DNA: TGCGCCAGCGAGATCGCCCCTAGCGGGGGGGCAAATGAGCAGTTCTTC
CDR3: CASEIAPSGGANEQFF

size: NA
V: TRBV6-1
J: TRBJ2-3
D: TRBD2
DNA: TGTGCCAGCTCCCCCCTCGCGCGGGGGGTTAGCACAGATACGCAGTATTTT
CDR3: CASSPLARGVSTDTQYF

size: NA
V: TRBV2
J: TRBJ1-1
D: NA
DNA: TGTGCCAGCAGTGTCAGGGGATGGAACACTGAAGCTTTCTTT
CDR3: CASSVRGWNTEAFF

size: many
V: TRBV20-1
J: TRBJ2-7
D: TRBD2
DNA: TGCAGTGCTAACGGGAGGGAGCATCCCTACGAGCAGTACTTC
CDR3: CSANGREHPYEQYF

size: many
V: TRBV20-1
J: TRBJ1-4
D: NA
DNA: TGCAGTGCTAGTCAGCCCTTACTAAATGAAAAACTGTTTTTT
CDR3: CSASQPLLNEKLFF

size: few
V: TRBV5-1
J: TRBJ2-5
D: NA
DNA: TGCGCCAGCAGCTCCCGGGACAACCAAGAGACCCAGTACTTC
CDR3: CASSSRDNQETQYF

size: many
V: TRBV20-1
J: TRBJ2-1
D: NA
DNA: TGCAGTGCTTGGGGAAGTCTAGAGCAGTTCTTC
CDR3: CSAWGSLEQFF

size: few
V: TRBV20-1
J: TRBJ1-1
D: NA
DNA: TGCAGTGCTACCCGAGGCTCAGGGTCTGAAGCTTTCTTT
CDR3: CSATRGSGSEAFF